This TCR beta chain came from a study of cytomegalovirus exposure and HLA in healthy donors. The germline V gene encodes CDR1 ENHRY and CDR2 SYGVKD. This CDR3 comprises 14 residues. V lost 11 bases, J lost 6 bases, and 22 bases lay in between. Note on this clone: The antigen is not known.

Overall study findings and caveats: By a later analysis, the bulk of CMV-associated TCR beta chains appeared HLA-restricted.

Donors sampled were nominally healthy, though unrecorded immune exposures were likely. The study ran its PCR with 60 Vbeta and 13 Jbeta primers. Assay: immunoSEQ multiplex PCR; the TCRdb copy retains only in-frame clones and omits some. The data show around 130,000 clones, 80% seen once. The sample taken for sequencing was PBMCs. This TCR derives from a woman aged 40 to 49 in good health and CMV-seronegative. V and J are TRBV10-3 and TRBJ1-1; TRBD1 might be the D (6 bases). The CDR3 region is CASNREISVAEAFF. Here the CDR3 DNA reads TGTGCCTCCAACAGGGAAATCTCTGTGGCTGAAGCTTTCTTT.